The clone carrying this T cell receptor (beta chain) was seen a few times. Libraries were prepared by immunoSEQ multiplex PCR; TCRdb keeps only in-frame clonotypes and omits some of them. The sample includes 70,000 to 90,000 clones, 80% to 95% seen only once; the top ten take over 0.8%. This entry belongs to a study of T cell changes during pregnancy in multiple sclerosis. The CDR3 extends over 16 amino acids. V gave up 0 bases and J gave up 1 base, with 13 bases separating them. From germline, CDR1 is SGDLS and CDR2 YYNGEE. The TCR originated in a female donor with multiple sclerosis, enrolled in a pregnancy study. V and J are TRBV9 and TRBJ2-5; D uncertain. This specimen consisted of peripheral blood, obtained in the first trimester of pregnancy. CDR3 loop: CASSVGAAIGQETQYF. DNA of the CDR3: TGTGCCAGCAGCGTAGGGGCAGCCATTGGCCAAGAGACCCAGTACTTC.